This T cell receptor (beta chain) comes out of a study of shared clonotypes between healthy human individuals. In the study overall: Each donor had three CD4 naive, three CD4 memory, two CD8 naive and one CD8 memory plate. Findings of the study overall: Generation probabilities of non-shared clonotypes were lower (relative to those shared by all four donors).

The germline CDR1 and CDR2 sequences are SGHVS and FNYEAQ. The CDR3 totals 13 residues. V gave up 2 bases and J gave up 4 bases; unmatched junction bases: 1. Assay execution took place at the deep level. The assay was immunoSEQ multiplex PCR, and TCRdb's table has in-frame clones only and misses some. The data contain about 800,000 clones, about 96% of them singletons. In the naive CD8 group, cells lacked CD45RO and were positively selected for CCR7, so terminally differentiated effector memory CD45RA+ cells were left out. A word on this clone: Its antigen is undetermined.

The chain is built from TRBV7-6 and TRBJ1-1, with 7 bases identical to TRBD1. Sequenced input: naive CD8+ T cells sorted from blood. The receptor comes from a man aged 30-40 years in good health. The CDR3 bases are TGTGCCAGCAGCTTATCAGGGGGCACTGAAGCTTTCTTT. This sequence encodes CASSLSGGTEAFF.